This is a list of T cell receptor beta chains from one sample in a study of CD8+CD57+ T cells in acquired aplastic anemia. MiXCR, applied by TCRdb to the reads, yields one record per CDR3 protein. The top ten clones hold roughly 34% of a sample with about 100,000 distinct CDR3 sequences, 51% of them seen once. Sequenced sample: sorted CD4+, CD8+, or CD8+CD57+ T cells (not recorded which) from PBMCs. These receptor sequences come from a human donor in good health, serving as a control. Both conserved end residues are part of each CDR3. The D gene is left open where the match is weak. Clone size is not always given. Where it is, it says once, few, many or a class for expanded clones.

d_gene	j_gene	abundance	v_gene	CDR3nt	CDR3aa
-	TRBJ2-2	few	TRBV12-3/TRBV12-4	TGTGCCAGCAGTTTACAGGGAACGCACACCGGGGAGCTGGTTTTT	CASSLQGTHTGELVF
-	TRBJ1-1	-	TRBV10-3	TGTGCCATCAGTGAAACTCACTTGAACACTGAAGCTTTCTTT	CAISETHLNTEAFF
-	TRBJ2-3	once	TRBV10-1	TGCGCCAGCAGTGAAGGATCGGCCACAGATACGCAGTATTTT	CASSEGSATDTQYF
-	TRBJ2-6	-	TRBV10-3	TGTGCCATCAGACTTTCGGACGGCAGCTCTGGGGCCAACGTCCTGACTTTC	CAIRLSDGSSGANVLTF
-	TRBJ1-1	-	TRBV19	TGTGCCAGTAGTTGGCAGAACACTGAAGCTTTCTTT	CASSWQNTEAFF
-	TRBJ1-2	few	TRBV19	TGTGCCAGTTTTTTAGGTGGCTACACCTTC	CASFLGGYTF
-	TRBJ2-5	-	TRBV7-9	TGTGCCAGCCTGATCCTAGACCAAGAGACCCAGTACTTC	CASLILDQETQYF
-	TRBJ2-7	-	TRBV29-1	TGCAGCGTTGTTTTAAGGTACGAGCAGTACTTC	CSVVLRYEQYF
-	TRBJ2-6	many	TRBV15	TGTGCCACCAGCAGAGGCTTCGGGGTTGGGGCCAACGTCCTGACTTTC	CATSRGFGVGANVLTF
-	TRBJ1-1	-	TRBV11-2	TGTGCCAGCAGCTTAGATCGGGGGACTGAAGCTTTCTTT	CASSLDRGTEAFF
-	TRBJ2-2	medium-sized	TRBV25-1	TGTGCCAGCCGGGGGACGGTTAACACCGGGGAGCTGTTTTTT	CASRGTVNTGELFF
-	TRBJ1-5	-	TRBV20-1	TGCAGTGCTAGAGGGGGGCAGAACAATCAACCCCAGCATTTT	CSARGGQNNQPQHF
-	TRBJ1-1	-	TRBV29-1	TGCAGCGTTGAGATGGGGCAGGGGACTGAAGCTTTCTTT	CSVEMGQGTEAFF
TRBD1	TRBJ1-2	once	TRBV12-3/TRBV12-4	TGTGCCAGCAGCTTACAGGGGAAGGGGGGCCCCTACACCTTC	CASSLQGKGGPYTF
-	TRBJ2-5	-	TRBV5-8	TGTGCCAGCAGCTTCGGCCACGGGTTTGAGGAGACCCAGTACTTC	CASSFGHGFEETQYF
TRBD2	TRBJ2-1	-	TRBV10-3	TGTGCCATCAGTGACAACGAGCTAGCGGGGGGGTACAATGAGCAGTTCTTC	CAISDNELAGGYNEQFF
TRBD1	TRBJ2-5	-	TRBV25-1	TGTGCCAGCAGTGATTTAGGGACAGGGGTGACCCAGTACTTC	CASSDLGTGVTQYF
-	TRBJ2-2	many	TRBV3-1	TGTGCCAGCACCCACACCGGGGAGCTGTTTTTT	CASTHTGELFF
-	TRBJ1-1	few	TRBV10-3	TGTGCCATCAGTGAGTCGTACCGCTCAACCGAAGCTTTCTTT	CAISESYRSTEAFF
TRBD1	TRBJ1-5	-	TRBV10-1	TGCGCCAGCACACGAGTTGGTACAGGGGCAGGACAGCCCCAGCATTTT	CASTRVGTGAGQPQHF
TRBD1	TRBJ1-2	once	TRBV29-1	TGCAGCGTTGAGGGACAGGGGGCTTACTATGGCTACACCTTC	CSVEGQGAYYGYTF
-	TRBJ1-2	many	TRBV12-5	TGTGCTAGTGGTTTGGTACAAGGCCCCGATAACTATGGCTACACCTTC	CASGLVQGPDNYGYTF
TRBD2	TRBJ2-7	-	TRBV25-1	TGTGCCAGCAGTGGGGGGGGGATTACCGGGGGCGAGCAGTACTTC	CASSGGGITGGEQYF
-	TRBJ1-1	-	TRBV11-3	TGTGCCAGCAGCTTATGGGGGGAGACCACTGAAGCTTTCTTT	CASSLWGETTEAFF
-	TRBJ2-3	few	TRBV9	TGTGCCAGCAGCGTAGACGGGGGAGATACGCAGTATTTT	CASSVDGGDTQYF
-	TRBJ2-1	-	TRBV15	TGTGCCACCAGCAGAGATCTGGGGGGGGGCGATGAGCAGTTCTTC	CATSRDLGGGDEQFF
-	TRBJ1-1	few	TRBV27	TGTGCCAGCAGAGGGGTCGGGGGACACCCTGAAGCTTTCTTT	CASRGVGGHPEAFF
-	TRBJ1-5	-	TRBV19	TGTGCCAGTCGTGGGGACTCGACTTATAGCAATCAGCCCCAGCATTTT	CASRGDSTYSNQPQHF
TRBD2	TRBJ2-7	-	TRBV7-3	TGTGCCAGCAGCTTGGGGGACTACGAGCAGTGCTTC	CASSLGDYEQCF
TRBD2	TRBJ2-1	many	TRBV9	TGTGCCAGCAGCGTAGAGCGGGGGGGGTACAATGAGCAGTTCTTC	CASSVERGGYNEQFF
TRBD2	TRBJ2-5	-	TRBV2	TGTGCCAGCAGGATAGCGGGGGGGCAGGAAGAGACCCAGTACTTC	CASRIAGGQEETQYF
-	TRBJ2-5	-	TRBV15	TGTGCCACCAGCAGTGATCCCGGACCCCAAGAGACCCAGTACTTC	CATSSDPGPQETQYF
-	TRBJ2-7	-	TRBV20-1	TGCAGTGCTAGAGGCGGCAGCTCCTACGAGCAGTACTTC	CSARGGSSYEQYF
-	TRBJ2-4	many	TRBV20-1	TGCAGTGCAGGGCGGGATCTAGCCAAAAACATTCAGTACTTC	CSAGRDLAKNIQYF
-	TRBJ1-1	many	TRBV7-2	TGTGCCAGCAGCTTAGACGGGGCCACTGAAGCTTTCTTT	CASSLDGATEAFF
TRBD1	TRBJ2-1	once	TRBV29-1	TGCAGCGTGGCAACCGGGACAGGGGCGAACAATGAGCAGTTCTTC	CSVATGTGANNEQFF
-	TRBJ2-2	once	TRBV4-2	TGTGCCAGCAGCCAAGATCAGGGTTACACCGGGGAGCTGTTTTTT	CASSQDQGYTGELFF
-	TRBJ2-5	many	TRBV24-1	TGTGCCACCAGTGACGCAGGGGGGCGAGAGACCCAGTACTTC	CATSDAGGRETQYF
-	TRBJ2-2	many	TRBV11-2	TGTGCCAGCAGCTTAGATACACGGATGAACACCGGGGAGCTGTTTTTT	CASSLDTRMNTGELFF
-	TRBJ1-5	many	TRBV7-9	TGTGCCAGCAGCTTCGATCAGCCCCAGCATTTT	CASSFDQPQHF
-	TRBJ1-3	-	TRBV11-2	TGTGCCAGCAGGGGAAGTGGGCGAGAGAACGGAAACACCATATATTTT	CASRGSGRENGNTIYF
-	TRBJ2-2	once	TRBV7-9	TGTGCCAGCAGCTTAGCCGCGGGCGGTACCGGGGAGCTGTTTTTT	CASSLAAGGTGELFF
-	TRBJ2-7	-	TRBV25-1	TGTGCCAGCAGTGGGGGGGTGCTTCCTAGCTCCTACGAGCAGTACTTC	CASSGGVLPSSYEQYF
TRBD2	TRBJ2-1	many	TRBV25-1	TGTGCCAGCAGCGCCTCCGGGGGGGGCTCCTACAATGAGCAGTTCTTC	CASSASGGGSYNEQFF
-	TRBJ1-1	-	TRBV15	TGTGCCACCAGCTCCTCCCGCGTATCACAGACTGAAGCTTTCTTT	CATSSSRVSQTEAFF
-	TRBJ2-7	many	TRBV20-1	TGCAGTGCTAGAGCCCAGGGGGGGAGCTCCTACGAGCAGTACTTC	CSARAQGGSSYEQYF
TRBD2	TRBJ2-5	-	TRBV27	TGTGCCAGCAGTTCCTTAGCGGGGGGCAATTTTCTGGAGACCCAGTACTTC	CASSSLAGGNFLETQYF
-	TRBJ2-2	-	TRBV20-1	TGCAGTGCTAGAGATCTGGGGAACACCGGGGAGCTGTTTTTT	CSARDLGNTGELFF
-	TRBJ1-5	-	TRBV19	TGTGCCAGTAGAACAGGGTTGGGCAGCAATCAGCCCCAGCATTTT	CASRTGLGSNQPQHF